This T cell receptor (beta chain) derives from a study of T-cell reconstitution after alpha-beta-depleted transplantation in children. Many counts were recorded for this clonotype. Its antigen is currently unknown. Unique molecular identifiers were incorporated during preparation of the TCRbeta library. One entry per CDR3 protein, called by TCRdb with MiXCR from the PCR reads. The sample consists of around 700,000 distinct CDR3 sequences, about an eighth of them appearing once. General study points: It was newly produced T cells that mostly accounted for T-cell counts and diversity one year after transplant. Surviving recipient T cells and thymic progenitors accounted for the high day-60 TCRbeta diversity observed in some patients.

The origin of this receptor is a girl aged 2 to 9 with congenital amegakaryocytic thrombocytopenia, due to receive a stem cell transplant. Sequencing used PBMCs, obtained before TCRalphabeta/CD19-depleted stem cell transplant.

The CDR3 DNA reads as TGTGCCAGCAGTTTATCGGCCGAACACGGCAGACTGGGTGGCTACACCTTC. It codes for CASSLSAEHGRLGGYTF. This chain uses TRBV27 with TRBJ1-2; no clear D gene. Germline V gene lookup returns CDR1 MNHEY and CDR2 SMNVEV (reference sequence). The V end was cut by 0 bases, the J end by 7 bases, with 21 bases between. The CDR3 has 17 amino acids.